These T cell receptor beta chains were read from a single sample in a study of shared clonotypes between healthy human individuals. Some clones are missing from TCRdb's copy, which holds only in-frame ones; the method was immunoSEQ multiplex PCR. The sample has about 1 million clones, under 80% seen once; the top ten hold about 1.5%. Material for sequencing was memory CD4+ T cells sorted from blood. These receptors were collected from a young man in good health. The CDR3 runs from the conserved cysteine through the conserved F or W. The D gene is left open where the match is weak. Where a row states a size, it is once, few, many or the class of an expanded clone; other rows omit it.

clone_size | j_call | d_call | v_call | cdr3_nt | cdr3_aa
. | TRBJ2-1 | TRBD2 | TRBV9 | TGTGCCAGCAGCGCGGGGGGATGGCCACAAGAGCAGTTCTTC | CASSAGGWPQEQFF
few | TRBJ2-2 | . | TRBV7-3 | TGTGCCAGCAGCTCCGGGCCAGGGAACACCGGGGAGCTGTTTTTT | CASSSGPGNTGELFF
. | TRBJ2-7 | . | TRBV6-5 | TGTGCCAGCAGTCCCCGGACAAGCTCCTACGAGCAGTACTTC | CASSPRTSSYEQYF
few | TRBJ1-6 | . | TRBV19 | TGTGCCAGTAGCTCCAACAGGGAGAACTCACCCCTCCACTTT | CASSSNRENSPLHF
. | TRBJ1-6 | . | TRBV7-2 | TGTGCCAGCAGCTTGCAGGGTTTCTATAATTCACCCCTCCACTTT | CASSLQGFYNSPLHF
. | TRBJ1-6 | . | TRBV19 | TGTGCCAGTAGTATTAGTTCAGGACGGACTAATTCACCCCTCCACTTT | CASSISSGRTNSPLHF
. | TRBJ1-4 | . | TRBV6-4 | TGTGCCAGCAGTGAGCCAGGGCGAGGTGAAAAACTGTTTTTT | CASSEPGRGEKLFF
many | TRBJ2-7 | . | TRBV11-2 | TGTGCCAGCAGCTCCTACTTGGGCGAGCAGTACTTC | CASSSYLGEQYF
. | TRBJ1-1 | TRBD1 | TRBV5-1 | TGCGCCAGCAGCTCAATACAGGGGGCTCGGACTGAAGCTTTCTTT | CASSSIQGARTEAFF
. | TRBJ1-5 | . | TRBV5-5 | TGTGCCAGCAGCTCAGGATTTGGGAATCAGCCCCAGCATTTT | CASSSGFGNQPQHF
. | TRBJ2-6 | TRBD1 | TRBV4-3 | TGCGCCAGCAGCCAGTTGACAGGGTCTGGGGCCAACGTCCTGACTTTC | CASSQLTGSGANVLTF
. | TRBJ2-1 | . | TRBV6-1 | TGTGCCAGCAGTGGGGCAGGAGTCTACAATGAGCAGTTCTTC | CASSGAGVYNEQFF
. | TRBJ1-2 | . | TRBV12-5 | TGTGCTAGTGGTTTGGGGGAGGGGACGGATGGCTACACCTTC | CASGLGEGTDGYTF
. | TRBJ1-6 | . | TRBV5-4 | TGTGCCAGCAGCTTGGCCAGCCAAGGTTCACCCCTCCACTTT | CASSLASQGSPLHF
. | TRBJ1-1 | TRBD1 | TRBV5-6 | TGTGCCAGCAGCAAGGACAGGGGGCGAAGTACTGAAGCTTTCTTT | CASSKDRGRSTEAFF
. | TRBJ1-3 | . | TRBV19 | TGTGCCAGTAGTACCGGACCTGGAAACACCATATATTTT | CASSTGPGNTIYF
. | TRBJ1-2 | TRBD1 | TRBV30 | TGTGCCTGGAGTTTACAGGGGGCAAGCACGGCTAACTATGGCTACACCTTC | CAWSLQGASTANYGYTF
. | TRBJ2-3 | TRBD2 | TRBV29-1 | TGCAGCGCCCGCGGGGGGCCAGATACGCAGTATTTT | CSARGGPDTQYF
. | TRBJ2-1 | . | TRBV7-9 | TGTGCCAGCAGCTTCCGACCGGACAGTTCCTACAATGAGCAGTTCTTC | CASSFRPDSSYNEQFF
. | TRBJ2-3 | . | TRBV30 | TGTGCCACGCGGAAACGGGGTGGCACAGATACGCAGTATTTT | CATRKRGGTDTQYF
. | TRBJ2-3 | . | TRBV5-4 | TGTGCCAGCGGCTTACGGGGAACAGATACGCAGTATTTT | CASGLRGTDTQYF
. | TRBJ2-3 | . | TRBV6-1 | TGTGCCAGCAGTCGGGGCCCGGCGGGGGATACGCAGTATTTT | CASSRGPAGDTQYF
. | TRBJ2-3 | TRBD2 | TRBV4-3 | TGCGCCAGCAGCCAGCGGGAGGGCGGAGATACGCAGTATTTT | CASSQREGGDTQYF
. | TRBJ1-5 | TRBD1 | TRBV30 | TGTGCCTGGTCGTCAGGACAGGGAGGGCAGCCCCAGCATTTT | CAWSSGQGGQPQHF
. | TRBJ2-5 | . | TRBV10-3 | TGTGCCATCAGTGGGAACCTCCAAGAGACCCAGTACTTC | CAISGNLQETQYF
. | TRBJ2-1 | TRBD2 | TRBV5-1 | TGCGCCAGCACTTTGACTAGCGGGATGAATGAGCAGTTCTTC | CASTLTSGMNEQFF
. | TRBJ1-1 | . | TRBV21-1 | TGTGCCAGCAGCAAAGTTGGAGGGGGCCCGAACACTGAAGCTTTCTTT | CASSKVGGGPNTEAFF
. | TRBJ2-7 | . | TRBV5-1 | TGCGCCAGCAGCTCCACAAGCTACGAGCAGTACTTC | CASSSTSYEQYF
. | TRBJ2-1 | . | TRBV4-2 | TGTGCCAGCAGCCAAGAACGTACCGTCGGGCTTAATGAGCAGTTCTTC | CASSQERTVGLNEQFF
once | TRBJ2-2 | TRBD1 | TRBV10-1 | TGCGCCAGCAGTGTGGGACAGGGTGACACCGGGGAGCTGTTTTTT | CASSVGQGDTGELFF
. | TRBJ1-5 | . | TRBV18 | TGTGCCAGCTCACCCGGGACAAGTAGAAGCAATCAGCCCCAGCATTTT | CASSPGTSRSNQPQHF
. | TRBJ2-5 | . | TRBV7-2 | TGTGCCAGCAGCTGGCGGACGACAGGAGAGACCCAGTACTTC | CASSWRTTGETQYF
. | TRBJ2-7 | TRBD2 | TRBV5-4 | TGTGCCAGCACTTACGGAGCGGGAGCGGCCTACGAGCAGTACTTC | CASTYGAGAAYEQYF
. | TRBJ1-1 | . | TRBV7-2 | TGTGCCAGCAGCCGTTTAGGGGGGGCTGAAGCTTTCTTT | CASSRLGGAEAFF
few | TRBJ2-1 | TRBD2 | TRBV28 | TGTGCCAGCAGGACTAGCGGCCATCGGGAGCAGTTCTTC | CASRTSGHREQFF
. | TRBJ1-5 | . | TRBV4-1 | TGCGCCAGCGGCCGGGGCCCGAGTCAGCCCCAGCATTTT | CASGRGPSQPQHF
. | TRBJ2-1 | TRBD2 | TRBV7-2 | TGTGCCAGCGCAAATAGCGGGAGTTGGAATGAGCAGTTCTTC | CASANSGSWNEQFF
few | TRBJ1-1 | . | TRBV30 | TGTGCCTGGACCGGACACCCGAACACTGAAGCTTTCTTT | CAWTGHPNTEAFF
few | TRBJ2-7 | . | TRBV11-3 | TGTGCCAGCAGCACTACAGGGACCTACGAGCAGTACTTC | CASSTTGTYEQYF
. | TRBJ1-5 | . | TRBV30 | TGTGCCTGGAGTGTCGCCGTCGATCAGCCCCAGCATTTT | CAWSVAVDQPQHF
once | TRBJ2-3 | . | TRBV11-3 | TGTGCCAGCAGCCCATCTAGGACAGATACGCAGTATTTT | CASSPSRTDTQYF